The entry that follows covers one TCR beta chain sequence. The antigen remains unidentified. This entry is derived from a study of glioma-infiltrating T cells after dendritic cell vaccination. Overall study context: Patients had newly diagnosed or recurrent glioblastoma and received dendritic cell vaccines. Regarding the study as a whole: The cohort had few patients with full blood and tumor sets.

Generated by immunoSEQ multiplex PCR, the TCRdb table keeps only in-frame clones and is missing some. The table includes 75,000 to 95,000 clones, about nine tenths detected once. Time point denoted: after dendritic cell vaccination, including at tumor progression/relapse. PBMC were collected before vaccination, two weeks after the third vaccination, and at progression. J lost 12 bases, V lost 5 bases, and 3 bases had no gene match. The CDR3 runs to 11 residues. Germline V gene lookup returns CDR1 SNHLY and CDR2 FYNNEI. The source is a human donor with glioblastoma. The sample in question was blood, obtained after dendritic cell vaccination. This sequence joins TRBV2 and TRBJ1-5, with 8 bases fitting TRBD1. The CDR3 region is CASSYGQGQHF. CDR3 nucleotide sequence: TGTGCCAGCAGTTACGGACAGGGCCAGCATTTT.